A selection of T cell receptor beta chains follows, all from one sample in a study of cytomegalovirus exposure and HLA in healthy donors. Assay: immunoSEQ multiplex PCR; the TCRdb copy retains only in-frame clones and omits some. The table has around 220,000 clones, about 91% seen once. Sequencing used PBMCs. The source of these receptors is a young woman in good health and CMV-seronegative. Both conserved end residues are part of each CDR3.

v_call,j_call,cdr3_aa
TRBV5-1,TRBJ2-7,CASSIGTSGLLAYEQYF
TRBV18,TRBJ2-1,CASSPREREAMAPYNEQFF
TRBV28,TRBJ2-7,CASSFGQGYEQYF
TRBV27,TRBJ1-1,CASIGAGDPEAFF
TRBV4-1,TRBJ2-7,CASSQEYRNSYEQYF
TRBV7-9,TRBJ2-3,CASSLAGASGTDTQYF
TRBV6-6,TRBJ1-2,CASSRGQGYGYTF
TRBV9,TRBJ2-3,CASSVAWGRGADTQYF
TRBV4-1,TRBJ1-2,CASSQDPLAWGYTF
TRBV6-6,TRBJ2-4,CASSYSTGHKNIQYF
TRBV28,TRBJ2-7,CASSLHVGGQGDYEQYF
TRBV14,TRBJ2-7,CASSQVPGLRSYEQYF
TRBV5-6,TRBJ1-5,CASSSGQGQPQHF
TRBV27,TRBJ1-4,CASSPTTGLDEKLFF
TRBV5-1,TRBJ2-3,CASSLSSGGSDTQYF
TRBV5-4,TRBJ2-3,CASSIRLASTDTQYF
TRBV7-2,TRBJ2-5,CASSLPGLAGQETQYF
TRBV6-1,TRBJ2-5,CASRFRDRLLETQYF
TRBV6-6,TRBJ2-3,CASLAGEVADTQYF
TRBV5-6,TRBJ1-5,CASSPGTGGSNQPQHF
TRBV28,TRBJ1-2,CASSLLTGGDGYTF
TRBV27,TRBJ1-5,CASSRYPGGNQPQHF
TRBV7-2,TRBJ1-2,CASSLLQGGGNYTF
TRBV11-2,TRBJ2-5,CASTVAGGRETQYF
TRBV19,TRBJ2-5,CASSSTNLETQYF
TRBV6-5,TRBJ1-2,CASSRDRGGYGYTF
TRBV6-5,TRBJ2-7,CASSYSPGGAYEQYF